Listed here are 12 T cell receptor beta chains from one sample, sequenced in a study of T cells expressing NK-cell markers. TCRdb reprocessed the 5' RACE reads and keeps a single row for each CDR3 protein, giving no DNA. The table counts roughly 280,000 distinct CDR3 sequences; approximately 0.39% lies in the top ten. The sample comprised blood T cells: a sorted CD56 or NKG2C T cell subset, CD4+ or CD8+ T cells, or bulk PBMC T cells (not recorded which). The origin of the receptors is a man between 18 and 35 years old in good health.

This rearrangement joins TRBV12-3 or TRBV12-4 to TRBJ2-5. This CDR3 region has 12 residues. CDR3 residues: CASSLIEETQYF.

This rearrangement joins TRBV6-4 to TRBJ2-1; TCRdb proposes TRBD1, but this gene call is untestable without DNA. This CDR3 spans 14 amino acids. Germline CDR1 is MRHNA and CDR2 is SNTAGT. The CDR3: CASSDSQGNNEQFF.

The genes are TRBV20-1 and TRBJ2-1; TCRdb's D gene call, TRBD2, goes unchecked for lack of DNA. The germline V gene encodes CDR1 DFQATT and CDR2 SNEGSKA (reference sequence). This CDR3 is 14 amino acids long. CDR3 region: CSAPEAGLAFEQFF.

The chain links TRBV5-6 to TRBJ2-4; TCRdb returns TRBD2, unconfirmable since there is no DNA. The CDR3 consists of 15 residues. Germline assignment: CDR1 SGHDT and CDR2 YYEEEE. The CDR3 protein is CASSYQGTSGNIQYF.

This chain's CDR3 is CASSLANPGSWTYF. The chain joins TRBV5-1 to TRBJ2-7; TCRdb's assignment of TRBD1 cannot be checked, as there is no DNA. The CDR3 sequence is 14 residues long. CDR1 is SGHRS, CDR2 YFSETQ, per germline.

The chain couples TRBV2 to TRBJ1-3; TCRdb's D call, TRBD1, is unchecked because there is no DNA. This CDR3 is built from 12 residues. Germline loops: CDR1 SNHLY, CDR2 FYNNEI. CDR3 protein: CASTTQGYTIYF.

The rearrangement joins TRBV6-5 to TRBJ2-3; no DNA is available, so the TRBD2 call from TCRdb remains unchecked. The length of the CDR3 is 17 residues. Germline values: CDR1 MNHEY, CDR2 SVGAGI. CDR3 protein: CASSYVAGGLGTDTQYF.

The chain couples TRBV6-5 to TRBJ1-4. Germline V gene lookup returns CDR1 MNHEY and CDR2 SVGAGI. The CDR3 is 14 amino acids. This CDR3 is CASSYSDGGEKLFF.

The rearrangement links TRBV30 to TRBJ2-2. There are 14 residues in the CDR3. Germline CDR1 and CDR2: GTSNPN and SVGIG (reference sequence). The CDR3 is CAWSASWAGGELFF.

The chain carries TRBV29-1 and TRBJ2-5; TCRdb lists TRBD1, though no DNA is available to test this call. This CDR3 is built from 12 residues. Per the germline V gene, CDR1 is SQVTM and CDR2 is ANQGSEA. CDR3 loop: CSVYGGAETQYF.

V usage is TRBV3-1 and J usage is TRBJ1-2. The CDR3 has 14 amino acids. Germline loops: CDR1 LGHDT, CDR2 YNNKEL (reference sequence). CDR3 residues: CASSQGTPTGGYTF.

The genes are TRBV12-3 or TRBV12-4 and TRBJ1-2. CDR3 size: 12 residues. The CDR3 spells CASSDFNYGYTF.